A selection of T cell receptor beta chains follows, all from one sample in a study of spatial heterogeneity in lung cancer. TCRdb called the 5' RACE reads again in MiXCR, with one record for every CDR3 protein. The sample yields 35,000 to 55,000 distinct CDR3 sequences, 22% seen once. The specimen was PBMCs, collected at follow-up. Receptors were obtained from a female donor with early-stage non-small cell lung cancer. CDR3s include the opening cysteine and the closing phenylalanine or tryptophan.

J gene: TRBJ2-5; V gene: TRBV5-1; CDR3 protein: CASSASDAGGETQYF
J gene: TRBJ2-2; V gene: TRBV27; CDR3 protein: CASSTGNAGELFF
J gene: TRBJ2-3; V gene: TRBV20-1; CDR3 protein: CSARSLSTDTQYF
J gene: TRBJ1-1; V gene: TRBV3-1; CDR3 protein: CASSPRQGNTEAFF
J gene: TRBJ1-1; V gene: TRBV5-1; CDR3 protein: CASSLTTGYGFVNTEAFF
J gene: TRBJ2-1; V gene: TRBV7-2; CDR3 protein: CASGTSGGYNEQFF
J gene: TRBJ1-2; V gene: TRBV6-5; CDR3 protein: CASSPEGGQVYGYTF
J gene: TRBJ1-1; V gene: TRBV7-9; CDR3 protein: CASSLEGTAEAFF
J gene: TRBJ1-2; V gene: TRBV13; CDR3 protein: CASSSRIYGYTF
J gene: TRBJ2-5; V gene: TRBV7-2; CDR3 protein: CASSWGVAPRETQYF
J gene: TRBJ1-1; V gene: TRBV20-1; CDR3 protein: CSASGAGPGGTEAFF
J gene: TRBJ1-1; V gene: TRBV9; CDR3 protein: CASSGDTNTEAFF
J gene: TRBJ1-1; V gene: TRBV12-3/TRBV12-4; CDR3 protein: CASSLARGTGRHSEAFF
J gene: TRBJ1-5; V gene: TRBV6-6; CDR3 protein: CASSYGSRNQPQHF
J gene: TRBJ1-6; V gene: TRBV6-2/TRBV6-3; CDR3 protein: CASSPGSPLHF
J gene: TRBJ1-3; V gene: TRBV7-2; CDR3 protein: CASSYRSGNTIYF
J gene: TRBJ2-1; V gene: TRBV10-3; CDR3 protein: CAISESGEVNEQFF
J gene: TRBJ2-5; V gene: TRBV20-1; CDR3 protein: CSASPLAGGVFFETQYF
J gene: TRBJ1-1; V gene: TRBV7-9; CDR3 protein: CASSLLSSNTEAFF
J gene: TRBJ1-3; V gene: TRBV6-6; CDR3 protein: CASSRRLWGSGNTIYF
J gene: TRBJ2-3; V gene: TRBV27; CDR3 protein: CASSLGWDTQYF
J gene: TRBJ1-2; V gene: TRBV28; CDR3 protein: CASSAAANYGYTF
J gene: TRBJ2-1; V gene: TRBV5-8; CDR3 protein: CASMPGAYVGNEQFF
J gene: TRBJ2-1; V gene: TRBV4-2; CDR3 protein: CASSVRGGSYNEQFF
J gene: TRBJ1-1; V gene: TRBV10-2; CDR3 protein: CASSESITGGTEAFF
J gene: TRBJ1-1; V gene: TRBV5-1; CDR3 protein: CASSLGTGGNTEAFF
J gene: TRBJ2-7; V gene: TRBV27; CDR3 protein: CASSLLTGTYEQYF
J gene: TRBJ2-3; V gene: TRBV19; CDR3 protein: CASSIPTSGSSGTDTQYF
J gene: TRBJ2-5; V gene: TRBV10-3; CDR3 protein: CAISESGSGETQYF
J gene: TRBJ2-1; V gene: TRBV7-7; CDR3 protein: CASSPETGTNNEQFF
J gene: TRBJ2-6; V gene: TRBV28; CDR3 protein: CASTRGRARAGANVLTF
J gene: TRBJ2-3; V gene: TRBV7-2; CDR3 protein: CASSARGFDTQYF
J gene: TRBJ2-1; V gene: TRBV10-2; CDR3 protein: CASSESNIDNEQFF
J gene: TRBJ1-1; V gene: TRBV20-1; CDR3 protein: CSARTGPRAFF
J gene: TRBJ1-2; V gene: TRBV7-9; CDR3 protein: CASSPDRAYGYTF
J gene: TRBJ2-2; V gene: TRBV10-3; CDR3 protein: CAMRSSQGTGELFF
J gene: TRBJ2-5; V gene: TRBV5-1; CDR3 protein: CASSEDKGHQETQYF
J gene: TRBJ1-2; V gene: TRBV12-3/TRBV12-4; CDR3 protein: CASSFIGRDDYGYTF
J gene: TRBJ1-6; V gene: TRBV13; CDR3 protein: CASSRGQTNSPLHF
J gene: TRBJ2-5; V gene: TRBV2; CDR3 protein: CASGQQETQYF
J gene: TRBJ2-5; V gene: TRBV20-1; CDR3 protein: CSAPDSGRSLQYF
J gene: TRBJ2-7; V gene: TRBV14; CDR3 protein: CASSQGAFKWQYF
J gene: TRBJ1-1; V gene: TRBV12-3/TRBV12-4; CDR3 protein: CASTYLNTEAFF
J gene: TRBJ2-3; V gene: TRBV5-1; CDR3 protein: CASSFQPRQRLSTDTQYF